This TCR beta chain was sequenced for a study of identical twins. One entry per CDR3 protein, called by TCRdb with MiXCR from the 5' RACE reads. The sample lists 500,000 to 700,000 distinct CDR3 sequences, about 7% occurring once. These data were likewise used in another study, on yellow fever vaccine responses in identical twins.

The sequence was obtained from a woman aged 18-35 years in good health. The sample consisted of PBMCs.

The CDR3, as DNA: TGCAGTGTAGAGACTAGCGGGGTCTCCTACGAGCAGTACTTC. It specifies CSVETSGVSYEQYF. The rearrangement uses TRBV20-1 and TRBJ2-7, with 11 bases fitting TRBD2. The J segment lost 0 bases and the V segment lost 7 bases, leaving 5 bases of the junction unmatched. Germline V gene data show CDR1 as DFQATT and CDR2 as SNEGSKA (reference sequence). This CDR3 spans 14 amino acids.